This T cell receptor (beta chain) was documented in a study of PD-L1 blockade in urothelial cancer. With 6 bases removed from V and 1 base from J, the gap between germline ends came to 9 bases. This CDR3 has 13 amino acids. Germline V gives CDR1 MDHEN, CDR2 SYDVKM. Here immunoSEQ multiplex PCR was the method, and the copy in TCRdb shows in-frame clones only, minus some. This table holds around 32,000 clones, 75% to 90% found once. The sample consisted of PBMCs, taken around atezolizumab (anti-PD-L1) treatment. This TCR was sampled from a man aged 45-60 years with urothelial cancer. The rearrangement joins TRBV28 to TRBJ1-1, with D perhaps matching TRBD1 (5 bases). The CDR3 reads CASSPTENTEAFF. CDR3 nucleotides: TGTGCCAGCAGCCCGACAGAGAACACTGAAGCTTTCTTT.